Below, 29 T cell receptor beta chains from the same sample are listed, as sequenced in a study of T-cell memory formation after mild COVID-19. In TCRdb, the 5' RACE reads were re-called with MiXCR into one record per CDR3 protein. The table shows around 390,000 distinct CDR3 sequences, with about 17% occurring only once. Sequenced: PBMCs or a T cell subset sorted from them (not recorded which). Receptors were obtained from a man aged 18 to 35 who had mild COVID-19 (a few samples of this study predate the infection). Cell type and time point are not known.

This clonotype was detected only a few times. V and J are TRBV11-2 and TRBJ2-1; D is unresolved. Germline CDR1 and CDR2: SGHAT and FQNNGV. The CDR3 is 13 amino acids. Trimming pared 0 bases from V and 9 bases from J, leaving 9 bases between. The DNA for the CDR3 is TGTGCCAGCAGCTTAGAATCCCCGTTTGAGCAGTTCTTC. Protein: CASSLESPFEQFF. Variable domain in full (rest from reference TRBV11-2 and TRBJ2-1): EAGVAQSPRYKIIEKRQSVAFWCNPISGHATLYWYQQILGQGPKLLIQFQNNGVVDDSQLPKDRFSAERLKGVDSTLKIQPAKLEDSAVYLCASSLESPFEQFFGPGTRLTVL.

In this sample, this clonotype turned up many times. DNA for the CDR3: TGTGCCAGCAGTCTCGCGAGTAATGAGCAGTTCTTC. It specifies CASSLASNEQFF. The genes are TRBV12-3 or TRBV12-4 and TRBJ2-1, with D unclear. CDR3 length equals 12 residues. The ends were cut back, 5 bases at V and 7 bases at J, with 9 bases in the middle.

V usage is TRBV6-2 or TRBV6-3 and J usage is TRBJ2-2, with D maybe TRBD1 (6 bases). V was pared by 6 bases and J by 1 base, with 15 bases between. CDR1 and CDR2 (germline): MNHEY, SVGEGT. The CDR3 consists of 16 residues. The CDR3 is CASSTGRPKNTGELFF. DNA of the CDR3: TGTGCCAGCAGCACAGGGAGACCTAAGAACACCGGGGAGCTGTTTTTT.

The chain has TRBV11-2 and TRBJ1-1; 7 bases line up with TRBD1. Germline CDR1 and CDR2: SGHAT and FQNNGV. V lost 6 bases and J lost 6; bases outside the gene matches: 13. The CDR3 loop spans 15 amino acids. In nucleotides, the CDR3 is TGTGCCAGCAGTGGTTCGACAGGGTGGGCGGCTGAAGCTTTCTTT. Its protein product is CASSGSTGWAAEAFF.

The chain recombines TRBV7-6 with TRBJ2-3; D perhaps matches TRBD1 (6 bases). This CDR3 has 13 residues. The germline CDR1 and CDR2 sequences are SGHVS and FNYEAQ. Trimming cost V 8 bases and J 3 bases, with 12 bases left between them. CDR3: CASGRGRTDTQYF. The CDR3 coding sequence is TGTGCCAGCGGCAGGGGTAGGACAGATACGCAGTATTTT. Drawing the rest from reference TRBV7-6 and TRBJ2-3, the complete variable domain is GAGVSQSPRYKVTKRGQDVALRCDPISGHVSLYWYRQALGQGPEFLTYFNYEAQQDKSGLPNDRFSAERPEGSISTLTIQRTEQRDSAMYRCASGRGRTDTQYFGPGTRLTVL.

This clonotype showed up just a few times. The chain joins TRBV7-2 to TRBJ2-3; the D is unclear. Trimming removed 1 base from V and 4 bases from J, with 9 bases in between. CDR1 is SGHTA and CDR2 is FQGNSA in the germline V gene. This CDR3 is 14 amino acids long. The CDR3 here is CASSLEMLPDTQYF. The DNA of the CDR3 is TGTGCCAGCAGCTTAGAAATGCTTCCAGATACGCAGTATTTT.

This rearrangement joins TRBV7-9 to TRBJ2-1, with a possible D match to TRBD2 (6 bases). This CDR3 is 15 amino acids long. Trimming removed 4 bases at V and 2 bases at J, with 12 bases between. The germline V gene encodes CDR1 SEHNR and CDR2 FQNEAQ (reference sequence). The CDR3 nucleotides are TGTGCCAGCAGCTCACGCGGGGCGCCCTACAATGAGCAGTTCTTC. Amino acid sequence: CASSSRGAPYNEQFF.

The chain couples TRBV7-2 to TRBJ2-3, with D unclear. Per the germline V gene, CDR1 is SGHTA and CDR2 is FQGNSA. The CDR3 loop spans 13 amino acids. V gave up 0 bases and J gave up 6 bases, with 7 bases separating them. The DNA for the CDR3 is TGTGCCAGCAGCTTAGCGGCAGTCGATACGCAGTATTTT. It yields the protein CASSLAAVDTQYF. The full variable domain, rest sourced from reference TRBV7-2 and TRBJ2-3, is GAGVSQSPSNKVTEKGKDVELRCDPISGHTALYWYRQSLGQGLEFLIYFQGNSAPDKSGLPSDRFSAERTGGSVSTLTIQRTQQEDSAVYLCASSLAAVDTQYFGPGTRLTVL.

The chain joins TRBV15 to TRBJ1-5; no reliable D call. The germline V gene has CDR1 LNHNV and CDR2 YYDKDF (reference sequence). With 5 bases removed from V and 7 bases from J, the gap between germline ends came to 9 bases. The CDR3 runs 12 residues. The CDR3 sequence: CATSPGGQPQHF. CDR3 nucleotide sequence: TGTGCCACCAGCCCCGGTGGGCAGCCCCAGCATTTT.

The sample holds many counts of this clonotype. This chain links TRBV3-2 with TRBJ1-1; the DNA was not used to check the table's D call, TRBD1. TRBV3-2 is recorded as a pseudogene. There are 8 residues in the CDR3. The CDR3 DNA reads TGTGCCAGCAAGGGGGCTTTCTTT. Amino acid sequence: CASKGAFF.

The V call is TRBV5-1, the J call TRBJ1-1; D unresolved. The germline V gene encodes CDR1 SGHRS and CDR2 YFSETQ. V lost 4 bases to trimming and J lost 0 bases, with 10 bases between them. This CDR3 is 14 amino acids long. CDR3 protein: CASSPLRMNTEAFF. For the CDR3, the DNA is TGCGCCAGCAGCCCCCTGAGGATGAACACTGAAGCTTTCTTT.

This clonotype appeared a few times. The DNA for the CDR3 is TGTGCCAGCAGCCCAACCGGGACAGGGGTGGAGACCCAGTACTTC. As protein: CASSPTGTGVETQYF. The V gene is TRBV7-2, the J gene TRBJ2-5; 10 bases agree with TRBD1. The J segment lost 5 bases and the V segment lost 5 bases, leaving 8 bases of the junction unmatched. Germline V gene data show CDR1 as SGHTA and CDR2 as FQGNSA. The CDR3 runs to 15 residues. Based on the CDR3 plus reference TRBV7-2 and TRBJ2-5, the full variable domain is GAGVSQSPSNKVTEKGKDVELRCDPISGHTALYWYRQSLGQGLEFLIYFQGNSAPDKSGLPSDRFSAERTGGSVSTLTIQRTQQEDSAVYLCASSPTGTGVETQYFGPGTRLLVL.

This chain links TRBV5-6 with TRBJ2-7, with D possibly TRBD2 on 5 matching bases. The CDR3 runs 12 residues. The V end was cut by 2 bases, the J end by 5 bases, with 8 bases between. Germline CDR1 is SGHDT and CDR2 is YYEEEE. CDR3 amino acids: CASSFERDEQYF. The CDR3, as DNA: TGTGCCAGCAGCTTTGAGAGGGACGAGCAGTACTTC.

A few counts support this clonotype. The J gene is TRBJ1-2, the V gene TRBV4-3; 8 positions match TRBD1. Looked up from germline, CDR1 is LGHNA and CDR2 is YSLEER. The CDR3 extends over 13 amino acids. V shed 0 bases, J shed 10 bases, and the junction held 4 bases outside the gene matches. In DNA, the CDR3 is TGCGCCAGCAGCCAAGATCGGGGACAGGTCTACACCTTC. Translation gives CASSQDRGQVYTF.

The V gene is TRBV5-1, the J gene TRBJ2-1; the D is unclear. V gave up 3 bases and J gave up 3 bases, with 16 bases separating them. The CDR3 loop spans 16 amino acids. Germline CDR1 reads SGHRS; CDR2 reads YFSETQ. Here the CDR3 DNA reads TGCGCCAGCAGCTCCAGGCACCGACTGGGCTACAATGAGCAGTTCTTC. It translates to CASSSRHRLGYNEQFF. Supplemented by reference TRBV5-1 and TRBJ2-1, the full variable domain reads KAGVTQTPRYLIKTRGQQVTLSCSPISGHRSVSWYQQTPGQGLQFLFEYFSETQRNKGNFPGRFSGRQFSNSRSEMNVSTLELGDSALYLCASSSRHRLGYNEQFFGPGTRLTVL.

The chain employs TRBV7-2 and TRBJ2-3; possibly TRBD1 for D (6 bases). The V gene lost 5 bases and the J gene lost 2 bases, with 11 bases spanning the gap. The CDR3 runs 14 residues. The V gene's germline CDR1 is SGHTA and CDR2 FQGNSA. CDR3 DNA sequence: TGTGCCAGCAGCCGCGACAGGTTCACAGATACGCAGTATTTT. Translation gives CASSRDRFTDTQYF.

V usage is TRBV28 and J usage is TRBJ2-7; TRBD2 is a possible D gene (6 bases). There are 14 residues in the CDR3. Germline-derived CDR1 and CDR2 are MDHEN and SYDVKM. The CDR3 loop reads CTSSSSGRSYEQYV. Here the CDR3 DNA reads TGTACCAGCAGCTCAAGCGGGCGCTCCTACGAGCAGTACGTC.

This clonotype was counted a few times. This chain connects TRBV4-3 to TRBJ2-7, with 8 bases fitting TRBD2. Losses at the gene ends were 5 bases for V and 6 bases for J; bases not matched to a gene: 6. Germline V lookup: CDR1 LGHNA, CDR2 YSLEER. The CDR3 totals 13 residues. The CDR3 nucleotides are TGCGCCAGCAGCTACGCGGGGGGCGGCGAGCAGTACTTC. Its translation is CASSYAGGGEQYF.

This clonotype was seen more than once but under ten times. CDR3 sequence reads: CASSLAAGYEQYV. CDR3 bases: TGTGCCAGCAGCTTAGCGGCAGGGTACGAGCAGTACGTC. The chain has TRBV7-9 and TRBJ2-7; D perhaps matches TRBD1 (5 bases). The CDR3 totals 13 residues. V was clipped by 0 bases and J by 4 bases, with 7 bases between them. Germline values: CDR1 SEHNR, CDR2 FQNEAQ (reference sequence).

The chain employs TRBV5-5 and TRBJ1-2; possible D gene TRBD1, 5 bases. The V gene lost 0 bases and the J gene lost 9 bases, with 18 bases spanning the gap. The CDR3 has 15 amino acids. From germline, CDR1 is SGHKS and CDR2 YYEKEE (reference sequence). The CDR3, as DNA: TGTGCCAGCAGCTTGGTTGGGACGACCCTACGGAGCTACACCTTC. It codes for CASSLVGTTLRSYTF.

The V and J genes are TRBV7-9 and TRBJ1-2; D is unresolved. V lost 0 bases to trimming and J lost 2 bases, with 13 bases between them. CDR3 length equals 16 residues. Germline CDR1 reads SEHNR; CDR2 reads FQNEAQ (reference sequence). CDR3 sequence: CASSLAMTNKNYGYTF. In DNA form, the CDR3 reads TGTGCCAGCAGCTTAGCGATGACAAATAAGAACTATGGCTACACCTTC.

The chain has TRBV23-1 and TRBJ2-1, with 7 bases fitting TRBD1. TRBV23-1 is an ORF for which the function is uncertain. J was trimmed by 6 bases and V by 4 bases; bases with no gene match: 9. CDR3 size: 15 residues. DNA of the CDR3: TGCGCCAGCAGTCGCCCGGACAGGCACGGCAATGAGCAGTTCTTC. Residues: CASSRPDRHGNEQFF.

The chain is built from TRBV3-1 and TRBJ1-2; 8 bases map to TRBD1. The germline CDR1 and CDR2 sequences are LGHDT and YNNKEL (reference sequence). The CDR3 consists of 15 residues. The J segment lost 2 bases and the V segment lost 4 bases, leaving 6 bases of the junction unmatched. CDR3 protein: CASSPRDRINYGYTF. The CDR3 DNA is TGTGCCAGCAGCCCCCGGGACAGGATAAACTATGGCTACACCTTC. The variable domain in full, completed from reference TRBV3-1 and TRBJ1-2, reads DTAVSQTPKYLVTQMGNDKSIKCEQNLGHDTMYWYKQDSKKFLKIMFSYNNKELIINETVPNRFSPKSPDKAHLNLHINSLELGDSAVYFCASSPRDRINYGYTFGSGTRLTVV.

CDR3 sequence reads: CASSRYFGSEPFPPRDTQYF. The CDR3 DNA follows: TGTGCCAGCAGCCGGTACTTTGGAAGCGAACCCTTTCCCCCCAGGGATACGCAGTATTTT. The chain couples TRBV9 to TRBJ2-3; D is unresolved. The germline V and J ends were trimmed by 4 bases and 6 bases, with 33 bases remaining between them. The CDR3 extends over 20 amino acids. Germline V gene data show CDR1 as SGDLS and CDR2 as YYNGEE.

This clonotype was counted at least ten times. The chain employs TRBV7-2 and TRBJ2-7; 12 positions match TRBD2. CDR1 and CDR2 from the germline V gene are SGHTA and FQGNSA. There are 14 residues in the CDR3. V lost 5 bases, J lost 4 bases, and 3 bases stayed unmatched. DNA of the CDR3: TGTGCCAGCAGCCCCGGGACTAGCGGGTACGAGCAGTACTTC. Protein product: CASSPGTSGYEQYF.

This clonotype has just a few counts. The chain combines TRBV7-6 with TRBJ2-1; D unclear. CDR3 size: 14 residues. CDR1 is SGHVS, CDR2 FNYEAQ, per germline. V lost 5 bases, J lost 4 bases, and 12 bases lay in between. The CDR3, as DNA: TGTGCCAGCAGCGGGCCCCCTAATTACAATGAGCAGTTCTTC. Translation: CASSGPPNYNEQFF.

V gene TRBV12-3 or TRBV12-4 combines with J gene TRBJ2-3, with 10 nucleotides matching TRBD1. V was pared by 5 bases and J by 4 bases, with 6 bases of the junction left unmatched. This CDR3 contains 15 residues. CDR3 nucleotides: TGTGCCAGCAGTACCTCGGGACAGGGGTCAGATACGCAGTATTTT. As protein: CASSTSGQGSDTQYF.

The rearrangement uses TRBV28 and TRBJ2-7; D might be TRBD2 (5 bases). CDR3 length equals 12 residues. Germline CDR1 is MDHEN and CDR2 is SYDVKM. Trimming left V 4 bases short and J 5 bases short, with 9 bases between. The CDR3: CASSSWRDEQYV. The CDR3 DNA reads TGTGCCAGCAGTTCCTGGCGGGACGAGCAGTACGTC.

V usage is TRBV11-2 and J usage is TRBJ1-4; 9 bases are a match to TRBD1. The CDR3 covers 16 residues. The V gene end was trimmed by 5 bases and the J gene end by 5 bases; junction bases not matched to a gene: 9. Looked up from germline, CDR1 is SGHAT and CDR2 is FQNNGV. For the CDR3, the DNA is TGTGCCAGCAGCCCACCGCCGGGACAGGGCAATGAAAAACTGTTTTTT. This sequence encodes CASSPPPGQGNEKLFF.